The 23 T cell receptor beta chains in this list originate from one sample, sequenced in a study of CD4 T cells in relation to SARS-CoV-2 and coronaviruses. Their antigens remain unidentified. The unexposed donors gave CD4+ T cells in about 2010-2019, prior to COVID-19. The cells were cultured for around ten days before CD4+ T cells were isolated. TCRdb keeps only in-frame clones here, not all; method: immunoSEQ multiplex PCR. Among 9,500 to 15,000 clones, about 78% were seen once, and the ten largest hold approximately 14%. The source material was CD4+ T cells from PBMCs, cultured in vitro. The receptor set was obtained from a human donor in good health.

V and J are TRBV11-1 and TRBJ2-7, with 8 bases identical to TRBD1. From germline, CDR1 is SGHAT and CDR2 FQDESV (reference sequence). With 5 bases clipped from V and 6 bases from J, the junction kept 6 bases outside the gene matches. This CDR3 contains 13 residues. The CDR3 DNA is TGTGCCAGCAGCCTCGACAGGGGAAGCGAGCAGTACTTC. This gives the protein CASSLDRGSEQYF.

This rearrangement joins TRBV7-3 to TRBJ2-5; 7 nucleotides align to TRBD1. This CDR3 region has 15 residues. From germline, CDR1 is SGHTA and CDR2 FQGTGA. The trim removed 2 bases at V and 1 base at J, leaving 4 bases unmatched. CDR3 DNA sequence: TGTGCCAGCAGCTTATTTAGGGGGCCCCAAGAGACCCAGTACTTC. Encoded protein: CASSLFRGPQETQYF.

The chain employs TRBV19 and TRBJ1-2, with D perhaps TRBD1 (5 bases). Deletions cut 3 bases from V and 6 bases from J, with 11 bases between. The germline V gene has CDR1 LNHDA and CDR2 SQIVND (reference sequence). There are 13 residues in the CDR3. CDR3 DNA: TGTGCCAGTAGTATGCAGGGTGTGGATGGCTACACCTTC. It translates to CASSMQGVDGYTF.

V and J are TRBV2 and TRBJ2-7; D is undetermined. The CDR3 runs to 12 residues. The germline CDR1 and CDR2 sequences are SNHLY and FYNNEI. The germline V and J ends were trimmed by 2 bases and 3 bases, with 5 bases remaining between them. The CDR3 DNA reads TGTGCCAGCAGTGAAATTTTCTACGAGCAGTACTTC. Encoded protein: CASSEIFYEQYF.

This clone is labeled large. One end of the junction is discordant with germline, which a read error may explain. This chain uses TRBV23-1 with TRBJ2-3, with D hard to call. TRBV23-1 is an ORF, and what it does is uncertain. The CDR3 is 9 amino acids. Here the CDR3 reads CASRRDGCF. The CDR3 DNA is TGCGCCAGCAGACGCGACGGGTGTTTT.

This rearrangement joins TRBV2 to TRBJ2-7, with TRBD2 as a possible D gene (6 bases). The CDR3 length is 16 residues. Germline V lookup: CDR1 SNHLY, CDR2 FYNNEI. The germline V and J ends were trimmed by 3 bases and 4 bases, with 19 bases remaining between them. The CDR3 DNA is TGTGCCAGCAGTGAGCATCCGCCGGGGGAACAATACGAGCAGTACTTC. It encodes CASSEHPPGEQYEQYF.

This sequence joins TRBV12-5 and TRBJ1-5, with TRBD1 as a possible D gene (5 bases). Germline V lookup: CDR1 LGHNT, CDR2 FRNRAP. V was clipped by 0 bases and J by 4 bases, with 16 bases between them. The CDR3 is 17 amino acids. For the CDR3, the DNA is TGTGCTAGTGGTTTGGTTCTGGGGGTATTGGTGAATCAGCCCCAGCATTTT. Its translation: CASGLVLGVLVNQPQHF.

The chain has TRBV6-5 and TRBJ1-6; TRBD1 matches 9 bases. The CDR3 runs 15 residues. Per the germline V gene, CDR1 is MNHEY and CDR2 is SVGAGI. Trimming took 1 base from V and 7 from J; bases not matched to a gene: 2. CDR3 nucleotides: TGTGCCAGCAGTTACTTAGGACAGGGGAATTCACCCCTCCACTTT. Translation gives CASSYLGQGNSPLHF.

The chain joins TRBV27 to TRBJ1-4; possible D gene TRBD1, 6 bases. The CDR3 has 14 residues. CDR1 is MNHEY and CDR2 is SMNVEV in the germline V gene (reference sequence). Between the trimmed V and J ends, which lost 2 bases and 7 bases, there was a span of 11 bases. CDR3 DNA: TGTGCCAGCAGTTTACTGGGGGCGGGTGAAAAACTGTTTTTT. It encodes CASSLLGAGEKLFF. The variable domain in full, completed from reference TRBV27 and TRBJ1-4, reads EAQVTQNPRYLITVTGKKLTVTCSQNMNHEYMSWYRQDPGLGLRQIYYSMNVEVTDKGDVPEGYKVSRKEKRNFPLILESPSPNQTSLYFCASSLLGAGEKLFFGSGTQLSVL.

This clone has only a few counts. The CDR3 DNA reads as TGTGCCAGCAGCGTAGGGCTGGGGGGTCCTCAGCCCCAGCATTTT. It translates to CASSVGLGGPQPQHF. The rearrangement links TRBV9 to TRBJ1-5; D is perhaps TRBD1 (5 bases). Germline CDR1 SGDLS, CDR2 YYNGEE. Trimming took 0 bases from V and 6 from J, leaving 13 bases between them. The length of the CDR3 is 15 residues.

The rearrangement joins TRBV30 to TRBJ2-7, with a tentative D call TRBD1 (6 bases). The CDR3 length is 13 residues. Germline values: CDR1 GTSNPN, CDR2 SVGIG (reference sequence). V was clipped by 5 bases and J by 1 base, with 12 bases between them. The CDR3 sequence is CAWETTGSYEQYF. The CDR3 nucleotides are TGTGCCTGGGAAACGACAGGTTCCTACGAGCAGTACTTC.

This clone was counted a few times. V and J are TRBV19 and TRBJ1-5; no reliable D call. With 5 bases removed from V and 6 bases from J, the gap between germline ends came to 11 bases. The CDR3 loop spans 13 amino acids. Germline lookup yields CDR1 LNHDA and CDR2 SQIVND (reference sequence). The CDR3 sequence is CASSPQVLQPQHF. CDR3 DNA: TGTGCCAGTAGTCCCCAGGTACTTCAGCCCCAGCATTTT. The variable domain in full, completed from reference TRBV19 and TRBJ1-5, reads DGGITQSPKYLFRKEGQNVTLSCEQNLNHDAMYWYRQDPGQGLRLIYYSQIVNDFQKGDIAEGYSVSREKKESFPLTVTSAQKNPTAFYLCASSPQVLQPQHFGDGTRLSIL.

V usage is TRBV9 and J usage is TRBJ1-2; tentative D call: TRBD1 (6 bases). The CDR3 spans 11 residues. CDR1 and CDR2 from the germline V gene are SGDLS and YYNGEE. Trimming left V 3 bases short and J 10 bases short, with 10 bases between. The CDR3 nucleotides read TGTGCCAGCAGCGGGAACAGGGTCTACACCTTC. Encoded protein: CASSGNRVYTF. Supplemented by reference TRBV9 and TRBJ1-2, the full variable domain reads DSGVTQTPKHLITATGQRVTLRCSPRSGDLSVYWYQQSLDQGLQFLIQYYNGEERAKGNILERFSAQQFPDLHSELNLSSLELGDSALYFCASSGNRVYTFGSGTRLTVV.

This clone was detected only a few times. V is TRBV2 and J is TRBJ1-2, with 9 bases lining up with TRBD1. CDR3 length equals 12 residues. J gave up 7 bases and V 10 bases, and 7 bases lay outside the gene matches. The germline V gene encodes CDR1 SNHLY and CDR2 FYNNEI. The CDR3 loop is CANHRTGVGYTF. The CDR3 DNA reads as TGTGCCAATCACCGGACAGGGGTTGGCTACACCTTC. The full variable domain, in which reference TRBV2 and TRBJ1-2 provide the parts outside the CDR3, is EPEVTQTPSHQVTQMGQEVILRCVPISNHLYFYWYRQILGQKVEFLVSFYNNEISEKSEIFDDQFSVERPDGSNFTLKIRSTKLEDSAMYFCANHRTGVGYTFGSGTRLTVV.

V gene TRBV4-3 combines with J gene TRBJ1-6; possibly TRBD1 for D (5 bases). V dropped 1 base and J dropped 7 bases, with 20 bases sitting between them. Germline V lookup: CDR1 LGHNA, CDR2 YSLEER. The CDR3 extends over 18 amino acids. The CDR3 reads CASSQGFRGSQRNSPLHF. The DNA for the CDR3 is TGCGCCAGCAGCCAAGGATTCCGGGGCTCTCAGCGAAATTCACCCCTCCACTTT.

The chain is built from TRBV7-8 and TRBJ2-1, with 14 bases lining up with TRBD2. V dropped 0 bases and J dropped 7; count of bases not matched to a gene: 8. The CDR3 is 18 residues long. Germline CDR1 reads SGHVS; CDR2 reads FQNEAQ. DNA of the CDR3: TGTGCCAGCAGCTTAGCGAGGCGACTAGCGGGAGGGGCAAATGAGCAGTTCTTC. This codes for CASSLARRLAGGANEQFF. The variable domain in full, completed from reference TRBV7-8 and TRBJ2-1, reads GAGVSQSPRYKVAKRGQDVALRCDPISGHVSLFWYQQALGQGPEFLTYFQNEAQLDKSGLPSDRFFAERPEGSVSTLKIQRTQQEDSAVYLCASSLARRLAGGANEQFFGPGTRLTVL.

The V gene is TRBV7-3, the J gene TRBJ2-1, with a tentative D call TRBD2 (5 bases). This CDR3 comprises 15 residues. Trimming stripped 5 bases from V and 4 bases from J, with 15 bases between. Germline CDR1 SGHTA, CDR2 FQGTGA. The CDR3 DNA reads TGTGCCAGCAGCCCCCGTGGACTCGATTACAATGAGCAGTTCTTC. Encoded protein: CASSPRGLDYNEQFF.

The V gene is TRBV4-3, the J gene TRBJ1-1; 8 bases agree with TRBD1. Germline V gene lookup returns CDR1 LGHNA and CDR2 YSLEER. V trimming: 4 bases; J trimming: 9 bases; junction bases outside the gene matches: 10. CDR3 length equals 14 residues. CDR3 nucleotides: TGCGCCAGCAGCCCCGCTGGACAGGGTCTGAAAGCTTTCTTT. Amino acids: CASSPAGQGLKAFF.

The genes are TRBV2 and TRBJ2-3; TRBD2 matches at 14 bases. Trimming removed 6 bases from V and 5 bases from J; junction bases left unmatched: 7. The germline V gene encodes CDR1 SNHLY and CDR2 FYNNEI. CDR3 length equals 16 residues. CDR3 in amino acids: CASRDRLAGGRDTQYF. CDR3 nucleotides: TGTGCCAGCAGGGACCGACTAGCGGGAGGGCGAGATACGCAGTATTTT.

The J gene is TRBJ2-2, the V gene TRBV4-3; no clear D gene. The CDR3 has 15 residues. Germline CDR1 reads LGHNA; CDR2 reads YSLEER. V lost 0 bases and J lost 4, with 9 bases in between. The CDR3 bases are TGCGCCAGCAGCCAAGAACCAGCTAGCACCGGGGAGCTGTTTTTT. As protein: CASSQEPASTGELFF.

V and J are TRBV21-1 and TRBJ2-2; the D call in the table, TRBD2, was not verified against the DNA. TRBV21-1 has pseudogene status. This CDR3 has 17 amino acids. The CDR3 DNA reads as TGTGCCAGCAGCAAAGAGGGGACTAGCTTGATCTCTGGGGAGCTGTTTTTT. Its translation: CASSKEGTSLISGELFF.

CDR3: CASSSASGKYEQYF. Here the CDR3 DNA reads TGTGCCAGCAGCAGCGCTAGCGGGAAATACGAGCAGTACTTC. J is TRBJ2-7 and V is TRBV7-2, with TRBD2 matching 9 bases. With 5 bases clipped from V and 4 bases from J, the junction kept 6 bases outside the gene matches. CDR1 and CDR2 from the germline V gene are SGHTA and FQGNSA. The CDR3 loop spans 14 amino acids. The full variable domain, in which reference TRBV7-2 and TRBJ2-7 provide the parts outside the CDR3, is GAGVSQSPSNKVTEKGKDVELRCDPISGHTALYWYRQSLGQGLEFLIYFQGNSAPDKSGLPSDRFSAERTGGSVSTLTIQRTQQEDSAVYLCASSSASGKYEQYFGPGTRLTVT.

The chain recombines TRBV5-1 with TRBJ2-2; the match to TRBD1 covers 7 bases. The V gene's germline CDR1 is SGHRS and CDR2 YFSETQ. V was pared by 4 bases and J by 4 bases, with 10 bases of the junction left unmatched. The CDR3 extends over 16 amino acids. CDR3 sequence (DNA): TGCGCCAGCAGCAGAGAGGGGGCACAAACCACCGGGGAGCTGTTTTTT. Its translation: CASSREGAQTTGELFF.